These 28 T cell receptor beta chains share one sample of origin, sequenced in a study of T cells after yellow fever vaccination (dated by TCRdb to the late 2010s). Receptors were amplified or captured by 5' RACE. TCRdb shows the sequencer as Illumina HiSeq 2500. The raw public reads went through TCRdb reprocessing: fastp at Q25, MiXCR clone calling, in-frame beta chains kept. Each entry is one CDR3 protein sequence, shown with its most common DNA and genes. Here the sample has around 26,000 distinct CDR3 sequences; roughly 3.3% occur a single time. The ten largest clones capture approximately 0.96% of the sample. This specimen's treatment or condition label, per the study, means: live attenuated yellow fever vaccine strain. Sequenced material: PBMCs, either bulk or a sorted T-cell subset (CD4+, CD8+, memory, or dextramer-sorted; not recorded which), taken approximately 47 days after the first yellow fever vaccination. The receptors were gathered from a man in his late teens or twenties who received the YFV17D yellow fever vaccine.

This clonotype was counted many times. The CDR3 loop reads CASSLIYRGGIQYF. The DNA of the CDR3 is TGTGCCAGCAGCTTGATATACCGGGGAGGCATTCAGTACTTC. The genes are TRBV5-6 and TRBJ2-4; a possible D gene is TRBD2 (6 bases). CDR3 size: 14 residues. Trimming removed 1 base at V and 9 bases at J, with 14 bases between. CDR1 is SGHDT, CDR2 YYEEEE, per germline. Looking up the rest from reference TRBV5-6 and TRBJ2-4 gives the full variable domain: DAGVTQSPTHLIKTRGQQVTLRCSPKSGHDTVSWYQQALGQGPQFIFQYYEEEERQRGNFPDRFSGHQFPNYSSELNVNALLLGDSALYLCASSLIYRGGIQYFGAGTRLSVL.

There are many counts of this clonotype. J is TRBJ1-5 and V is TRBV6-2 or TRBV6-3; TRBD1 might be the D (5 bases). CDR3 size: 15 residues. The V end lost 0 bases, the J end lost 9 bases, and 15 bases lay between the germline ends. Germline CDR1 is MNHEY and CDR2 is SVGEGT. Here the CDR3 reads CASSYSIPRVWPQHF. The CDR3 nucleotides are TGTGCCAGCAGTTACTCGATCCCCAGGGTCTGGCCCCAGCATTTT.

This clonotype appeared many times. CDR3 bases: TGTGCCAGCAGCGCCCCCGGGGCAGTGATGGATGAAAAACTGTTTTTT. Translating it yields CASSAPGAVMDEKLFF. This chain links TRBV9 with TRBJ1-4; maybe TRBD1 (5 bases). The CDR3 is made up of 16 amino acids. Trimming cost V 3 bases and J 6 bases, with 18 bases left between them. Germline loops: CDR1 SGDLS, CDR2 YYNGEE.

This clonotype has a count of ten or more. The V call is TRBV12-3 or TRBV12-4, the J call TRBJ2-7; TRBD2 agrees at 10 bases. This CDR3 has 14 residues. The junction had 4 bases not matched to a gene; V was cut back by 2 bases and J by 6 bases. CDR3 sequence reads: CASSLSASGGEQYV. CDR3 coding DNA: TGTGCCAGCAGTTTATCGGCTAGCGGGGGCGAGCAGTACGTC.

This clonotype showed up many times. V gene TRBV6-1 combines with J gene TRBJ2-1; D not certain. V lost 4 bases and J lost 6, with 13 bases in between. This CDR3 is built from 14 residues. Germline assignment: CDR1 MNHNS and CDR2 SASEGT. CDR3 protein: CASSAHVKGNEQFF. Written as DNA, the CDR3 is TGTGCCAGCAGTGCCCACGTAAAGGGCAATGAGCAGTTCTTC.

The table lists this clonotype with many counts. The chain has TRBV12-3 or TRBV12-4 and TRBJ2-5; D is possibly TRBD1 (6 bases). CDR3 size: 13 residues. The V end lost 5 bases, the J end lost 2 bases, and 9 bases lay between the germline ends. CDR3: CASSGQRQETQYF. CDR3 bases: TGTGCCAGCAGTGGACAGCGACAAGAGACCCAGTACTTC.

This clonotype was found many times. V and J are TRBV11-2 and TRBJ2-7, with unresolved D. The CDR3 length is 12 residues. CDR1 and CDR2 from the germline V gene are SGHAT and FQNNGV. Trimming stripped 4 bases from V and 5 bases from J, with 9 bases between. The CDR3 DNA reads as TGTGCCAGCAGCTCAGAAACTAACGAGCAGTACTTC. Amino acid sequence: CASSSETNEQYF.

In this sample, this clonotype turned up many times. This sequence joins TRBV7-2 and TRBJ2-3; tentatively, D is TRBD2 (5 bases). The germline gives CDR1 SGHTA, CDR2 FQGNSA. The CDR3 covers 15 residues. Trimming shortened V by 5 bases and J by 7 bases, and 19 bases separated the two germline ends. CDR3 region: CASSPGLGVGNTQYF. Here the CDR3 DNA reads TGTGCCAGCAGCCCCGGACTGGGTGTGGGAAATACGCAGTATTTT.

This clonotype was seen at least ten times. The chain recombines TRBV5-1 with TRBJ1-6; 8 positions match TRBD1. V lost 6 bases and J lost 7; bases outside the gene matches: 9. Germline loops: CDR1 SGHRS, CDR2 YFSETQ. The CDR3 consists of 15 residues. The CDR3, as DNA: TGCGCCAGCAACCCGGACAGGGCTCGAAATTCACCCCTCCACTTT. Translating it yields CASNPDRARNSPLHF. The full variable domain, with the rest looked up from reference TRBV5-1 and TRBJ1-6, is KAGVTQTPRYLIKTRGQQVTLSCSPISGHRSVSWYQQTPGQGLQFLFEYFSETQRNKGNFPGRFSGRQFSNSRSEMNVSTLELGDSALYLCASNPDRARNSPLHFGNGTRLTVT.

This clonotype was counted at least ten times. The V call is TRBV5-4, the J call TRBJ2-6; D not certain. The V end was cut by 3 bases, the J end by 4 bases, with 11 bases between. Germline CDR1 reads SGHNT; CDR2 reads YYREEE (reference sequence). This CDR3 has 15 amino acids. The CDR3 nucleotides read TGTGCCAGCAGCTATGACCTTTCCGGGGCCAACGTCCTGACTTTC. Amino acid sequence: CASSYDLSGANVLTF.

This clonotype was found many times. The gene calls are TRBV7-2 and TRBJ2-7; 13 bases map to TRBD2. V was clipped by 5 bases and J by 5 bases; unmatched bases: 6. The CDR3 contains 15 residues. CDR1 is SGHTA and CDR2 is FQGNSA in the germline V gene. The CDR3 DNA reads as TGTGCCAGCAGCACCCGACTAGCGGGGGGACACGAGCAGTACTTC. Its protein is CASSTRLAGGHEQYF. Complete variable domain (other parts from reference TRBV7-2 and TRBJ2-7): GAGVSQSPSNKVTEKGKDVELRCDPISGHTALYWYRQSLGQGLEFLIYFQGNSAPDKSGLPSDRFSAERTGGSVSTLTIQRTQQEDSAVYLCASSTRLAGGHEQYFGPGTRLTVT.

This clonotype appeared many times. The chain joins TRBV12-3 or TRBV12-4 to TRBJ2-1; 7 nucleotides line up with TRBD1. The CDR3 runs 15 residues. J was trimmed by 6 bases and V by 3 bases; bases with no gene match: 8. The CDR3 nucleotides read TGTGCCAGCAGTTTCAGACAGGGAGTTAGCAATGAGCAGTTCTTC. Translation gives CASSFRQGVSNEQFF.

This clonotype came up many times. The V gene is TRBV7-9, the J gene TRBJ2-1; 8 bases map to TRBD2. This CDR3 has 16 residues. Trimming at V came to 5 bases and at J to 5 bases, leaving 11 bases not matched to a gene. Germline V gene sequence: CDR1 SEHNR, CDR2 FQNEAQ (reference sequence). The CDR3 coding sequence is TGTGCCAGCAGCGAGCTGGTCCTAGCGGGCCACAATGAGCAGTTCTTC. Protein product: CASSELVLAGHNEQFF.

This clonotype was seen many times. V is TRBV7-9 and J is TRBJ2-6; tentatively, D is TRBD1 (6 bases). Looked up from germline, CDR1 is SEHNR and CDR2 is FQNEAQ (reference sequence). Trimming removed 6 bases from V and 2 bases from J, with 8 bases in between. This CDR3 spans 14 amino acids. The CDR3 coding sequence is TGTGCCAGCAGACCAGGGGCTGGGGCCAACGTCCTGACTTTC. This translates into CASRPGAGANVLTF.

This clonotype was observed at least ten times. The chain carries TRBV20-1 and TRBJ2-3; 7 bases are a match to TRBD2. With V trimmed by 1 base and J by 3 bases, 1 base remained unmatched. The CDR3 covers 13 residues. Germline loops: CDR1 DFQATT, CDR2 SNEGSKA (reference sequence). The CDR3 sequence: CSARGAGTDTQYF. CDR3 sequence (DNA): TGCAGTGCTAGAGGAGCGGGGACAGATACGCAGTATTTT.

This clonotype was observed a handful of times. In DNA form, the CDR3 reads TGTGCCAGCTCACCACCAGGGACAGGGGGCTCCTATAATTCACCCCTCCACTTT. Translating gives CASSPPGTGGSYNSPLHF. The chain recombines TRBV18 with TRBJ1-6, with 11 bases aligning to TRBD1. Germline CDR1 and CDR2: KGHSH and LQKENI. CDR3 length: 18 residues. Trimming cost V 0 bases and J 0 bases; bases outside gene matches: 1. The full variable domain, with the rest looked up from reference TRBV18 and TRBJ1-6, is NAGVMQNPRHLVRRRGQEARLRCSPMKGHSHVYWYRQLPEEGLKFMVYLQKENIIDESGMPKERFSAEFPKEGPSILRIQQVVRGDSAAYFCASSPPGTGGSYNSPLHFGNGTRLTVT.

Ten or more counts support this clonotype. V gene TRBV5-4 combines with J gene TRBJ1-5; D might be TRBD1 (5 bases). Germline values: CDR1 SGHNT, CDR2 YYREEE (reference sequence). The CDR3 sequence is 15 residues long. Deletions cut 4 bases from V and 11 bases from J, with 22 bases between. CDR3 sequence reads: CASSPTSGRDAAQHF. CDR3 coding DNA: TGTGCCAGCAGCCCCACCTCAGGGCGGGACGCGGCCCAGCATTTT.

The table lists this clonotype with many counts. This chain links TRBV7-2 with TRBJ1-1; tentatively, D is TRBD1 (6 bases). The CDR3 contains 15 residues. CDR1 is SGHTA, CDR2 FQGNSA, per germline. With 5 bases removed from V and 0 bases from J, the gap between germline ends came to 13 bases. The CDR3 loop reads CASSLGQIMNTEAFF. The CDR3 DNA sequence: TGTGCCAGCAGCCTCGGACAGATCATGAACACTGAAGCTTTCTTT.

This clonotype was detected many times. This chain uses TRBV4-3 with TRBJ2-5, with TRBD2 matching over 10 bases. With 0 bases clipped from V and 5 bases from J, the junction kept 3 bases outside the gene matches. Germline loops: CDR1 LGHNA, CDR2 YSLEER. This CDR3 spans 15 amino acids. The CDR3 coding sequence is TGCGCCAGCAGCCAAGAACTAGCGGGAATCGAGACCCAGTACTTC. Translated: CASSQELAGIETQYF.

This clonotype was recorded a few times. The V and J genes are TRBV12-3 or TRBV12-4 and TRBJ2-4; 10 bases map to TRBD1. V lost 2 bases, J lost 6 bases, and 13 bases stayed unmatched. The length of the CDR3 is 18 residues. The CDR3 DNA sequence: TGTGCCAGCAGTTTATCACTGGGTTGGGACAGGGGAGGAAACATTCAGTACTTC. The encoded protein is CASSLSLGWDRGGNIQYF.

By sample fraction, this clonotype is medium-sized. The chain recombines TRBV7-2 with TRBJ2-1; D is unclear. This CDR3 contains 14 residues. V lost 0 bases, J lost 6 bases, and 9 bases lay in between. Per germline, CDR1 SGHTA and CDR2 FQGNSA. CDR3 loop: CASSLAGSINEQFF. In nucleotides, the CDR3 is TGTGCCAGCAGCTTAGCCGGGTCGATCAATGAGCAGTTCTTC.

This clonotype was found a few times. The germline gene is not matched at one end of the junction; a read error may be the cause. The J gene is TRBJ1-5, the V gene TRBV20-1; weak D call: TRBD1 (5 bases). Germline V gene data show CDR1 as DFQATT and CDR2 as SNEGSKA (reference sequence). This CDR3 is 17 amino acids long. In DNA form, the CDR3 reads TGCTGTGCTAGAGAATCGCTAGGGGCACAGGGCAATCAGCCCCAGCATTTT. It is translated as CCARESLGAQGNQPQHF.

The sample holds many counts of this clonotype. This sequence joins TRBV29-1 and TRBJ1-2; TRBD1 matches 7 bases. With 4 bases clipped from V and 4 bases from J, the junction kept 12 bases outside the gene matches. This CDR3 spans 15 amino acids. CDR1 is SQVTM and CDR2 is ANQGSEA in the germline V gene. For the CDR3, the DNA is TGCAGCGTTGGCCTAGGGGGCAGCCTGGCCTATGGCTACACCTTC. This codes for CSVGLGGSLAYGYTF.

This clonotype was counted at least ten times. The V call is TRBV7-2, the J call TRBJ2-7; 8 bases are a match to TRBD1. The junction had 14 bases not matched to a gene; V was cut back by 2 bases and J by 5 bases. The germline V gene encodes CDR1 SGHTA and CDR2 FQGNSA. The CDR3 has 17 residues. CDR3 in DNA: TGTGCCAGCAGCTTACCGCTCAGGGGGCGTACGAACCACGAGCAGTACTTC. Protein: CASSLPLRGRTNHEQYF.

This clonotype came up a few times. This rearrangement joins TRBV7-2 to TRBJ2-5, with D perhaps assigned TRBD1 or TRBD2 (5 bases each). Germline lookup yields CDR1 SGHTA and CDR2 FQGNSA. The CDR3 extends over 14 amino acids. The V end lost 1 base, the J end lost 6 bases, and 12 bases lay between the germline ends. The CDR3 coding sequence is TGTGCCAGCAGCTTAGGGGGGAGCGAACAGACCCAGTACTTC. It specifies CASSLGGSEQTQYF. The variable domain in full, completed from reference TRBV7-2 and TRBJ2-5, reads GAGVSQSPSNKVTEKGKDVELRCDPISGHTALYWYRQSLGQGLEFLIYFQGNSAPDKSGLPSDRFSAERTGGSVSTLTIQRTQQEDSAVYLCASSLGGSEQTQYFGPGTRLLVL.

There are many counts of this clonotype. The genes are TRBV14 and TRBJ1-1; D remains unclear. Per germline, CDR1 SGHDN and CDR2 FVKESK. Trimming shortened V by 5 bases and J by 11 bases, and 18 bases separated the two germline ends. This CDR3 region has 13 residues. CDR3 sequence: CASSDFGGFAAFF. The CDR3 region has the DNA TGTGCCAGCAGCGACTTCGGAGGGTTCGCGGCTTTCTTT.

This clonotype was seen many times. This chain connects TRBV5-1 to TRBJ2-5; TRBD1 is a possible D gene (6 bases). CDR3 length: 15 amino acids. The germline CDR1 and CDR2 sequences are SGHRS and YFSETQ. Trimming removed 0 bases from V and 3 bases from J, with 12 bases in between. CDR3 region: CASSLVGTQEETQYF. The CDR3, as DNA: TGCGCCAGCAGCTTGGTCGGGACACAGGAAGAGACCCAGTACTTC.

This clonotype showed up many times. The rearrangement links TRBV29-1 to TRBJ2-1, with TRBD2 identical over 10 bases. V trimming: 7 bases; J trimming: 0 bases; junction bases outside the gene matches: 3. The CDR3 extends over 14 amino acids. The germline CDR1 and CDR2 sequences are SQVTM and ANQGSEA. CDR3 protein: CSARLAGSYNEQFF. In DNA form, the CDR3 reads TGCAGCGCAAGACTAGCGGGCTCCTACAATGAGCAGTTCTTC.